One and the same sample provided the 5 T cell receptor beta chains below, sequenced in a study of blood T cell repertoires in COVID-19. TCRdb's table, derived via immunoSEQ multiplex PCR, lists solely in-frame clones and lacks some. This sample carries tens of thousands of clones, 85% to 90% of them seen once, and the ten largest clones take nearly 5%. What was sequenced was peripheral blood. These receptors all come from a man aged 55 to 69 with active COVID-19.

The chain joins TRBV4-3 to TRBJ2-1; a weak D match, TRBD1 (6 bases). Trimming pared 4 bases from V and 4 bases from J, leaving 14 bases between. CDR1 and CDR2 (germline): LGHNA, YSLEER. This CDR3 comprises 15 residues. CDR3 amino acids: CASSLQGLGYNEQFF. CDR3 sequence (DNA): TGCGCCAGCAGCCTTCAGGGGTTGGGGTACAATGAGCAGTTCTTC.

The chain links TRBV29-1 to TRBJ2-3, with 16 bases matching TRBD2. CDR1 is SQVTM, CDR2 ANQGSEA, per germline. CDR3 length equals 15 residues. J gave up 4 bases and V 6 bases, and 4 bases lay outside the gene matches. The CDR3 sequence: CSVAGTSGRADTQYF. In nucleotides, the CDR3 is TGCAGCGTCGCCGGGACTAGCGGGAGGGCAGATACGCAGTATTTT.

The V gene is TRBV11-3, the J gene TRBJ2-3; D perhaps matches TRBD1 (5 bases). The ends were cut back, 2 bases at V and 2 bases at J, with 14 bases in the middle. The CDR3 runs to 16 residues. From germline, CDR1 is SGHNT and CDR2 YENEEA. The CDR3 region has the DNA TGTGCCAGCAGCTTAAGGGGTGGCGAGCTCACAGATACGCAGTATTTT. It is translated as CASSLRGGELTDTQYF.

This clone came up once. The chain has TRBV5-4 and TRBJ2-3; TRBD1 aligns across 9 bases. Germline V lookup: CDR1 SGHNT, CDR2 YYREEE (reference sequence). J lost 7 bases, V lost 4 bases, and 7 bases had no gene match. CDR3 length: 14 amino acids. The DNA of the CDR3 is TGTGCCAGCAGCCGACAGGGGGGAGCCAATACGCAGTATTTT. It yields the protein CASSRQGGANTQYF.

The chain combines TRBV5-6 with TRBJ1-5, with TRBD1 as a possible D gene (6 bases). The V and J ends lost 3 bases and 1 base respectively, with 14 bases between them. CDR3 length equals 16 residues. CDR1 and CDR2 (germline): SGHDT, YYEEEE. The CDR3 spells CASSYRGGVSNQPQHF. CDR3 nucleotide sequence: TGTGCCAGCAGCTACCGCGGGGGCGTGAGCAATCAGCCCCAGCATTTT.